Shown below are 10 T cell receptor beta chains from a single sample sequenced in a study of cytomegalovirus exposure and HLA in healthy donors (dated by TCRdb to about 2017). Libraries were prepared through the immunoSEQ multiplex PCR assay. The multiplex PCR relied on a mix of 60 forward primers for TCR Vbeta segments and 13 reverse primers for TCR Jbeta segments. In its TCRdb copy, this immuneACCESS table keeps in-frame sequences only and misses some clones. Where compared with another copy, unresolved V genes explain less than half of these, and the others have no known cause. Recorded for this sample are 95,000 to 100,000 clones; over 8% of them occurred a single time. Of the sample, 5.1% falls within the top ten clones. The sequenced material came from PBMCs. These receptors were collected from a middle-aged man in good health and CMV-seropositive.

The chain links TRBV28 to TRBJ2-7; no clear D gene. The CDR3 totals 12 residues. Germline CDR1 and CDR2: MDHEN and SYDVKM. Deletions cut 3 bases from V and 7 bases from J, with 10 bases between. For the CDR3, the DNA is TGTGCCAGCAGTTTTCTCGAGTGGGAGCAGTACTTC. The encoded protein is CASSFLEWEQYF.

The table lists this clone with a few counts. The V gene is TRBV7-8, the J gene TRBJ2-5, with TRBD1 as a possible D gene (6 bases). The DNA end favors TRBJ2-7, so the J call may be wrong. Germline CDR1 is SGHVS and CDR2 is FQNEAQ. CDR3 length: 17 residues. This CDR3 is CASSLQGWSGPSYEQYF. CDR3 nucleotides: TGTGCCAGCAGCTTACAGGGGTGGTCAGGGCCCTCCTACGAGCAGTACTTC.

The table lists this clone with a few counts. V gene TRBV9 combines with J gene TRBJ2-5; D call uncertain. The better agreement between TRBJ2-7 and the DNA end casts doubt on the J call. The CDR3 has 13 amino acids. Germline CDR1 SGDLS, CDR2 YYNGEE. The CDR3: CASSVDSSYEQYF. DNA of the CDR3: TGTGCCAGCAGCGTAGATTCTAGCTACGAGCAGTACTTC.

The chain links TRBV7-6 to TRBJ2-2; the match to TRBD1 covers 7 bases. Germline lookup yields CDR1 SGHVS and CDR2 FNYEAQ. Losses at the gene ends were 1 base for V and 0 bases for J; bases not matched to a gene: 2. The CDR3 sequence is 16 residues long. CDR3 amino acids: CASSLGDSSNTGELFF. The CDR3 DNA is TGTGCCAGCAGCTTAGGGGACAGCTCGAACACCGGGGAGCTGTTTTTT.

The V call is TRBV28, the J call TRBJ2-7, with a tentative D call TRBD1 (7 bases). Germline values: CDR1 MDHEN, CDR2 SYDVKM. The CDR3 loop spans 13 amino acids. The V and J ends lost 5 bases and 6 bases respectively, with 14 bases between them. CDR3: CASSHQGGREQYF. The CDR3 nucleotides read TGTGCCAGCAGTCACCAGGGGGGCCGCGAGCAGTACTTC.

The V and J genes are TRBV6-6 and TRBJ2-7, with 7 bases that match TRBD1. V shed 4 bases and J 2 bases; nucleotides not matched to a gene: 5. The CDR3 totals 14 residues. Germline CDR1 MNHNY, CDR2 SVGAGI (reference sequence). DNA of the CDR3: TGTGCCAGCAGTTTGAAGACAGGGACCTACGAGCAGTACTTC. Its translation is CASSLKTGTYEQYF.

The CDR3 DNA reads as TGTGCCTGGAGTGTAAAAGGTGGCAGCGGTACGCAGTATTTT. Residues: CAWSVKGGSGTQYF. The chain joins TRBV30 to TRBJ2-3; D is possibly TRBD2 (5 bases). This CDR3 region has 14 residues. From germline, CDR1 is GTSNPN and CDR2 SVGIG (reference sequence). V was cut by 0 bases and J by 8 bases, with 15 bases left in between.

This clone was picked up a small number of times. V usage is TRBV6-5 and J usage is TRBJ2-7; TRBD2 matches 10 bases. The CDR3 is 16 residues long. Germline-derived CDR1 and CDR2 are MNHEY and SVGAGI. J was trimmed by 0 bases and V by 3 bases; bases with no gene match: 5. CDR3 loop: CASSYYTSGDSYEQYF. As DNA, the CDR3 is TGTGCCAGCAGTTATTATACTAGCGGGGACTCCTACGAGCAGTACTTC.

This clone came up once. V gene TRBV28 combines with J gene TRBJ2-1; possible D gene TRBD2, 7 bases. The germline V and J ends were trimmed by 7 bases and 7 bases, with 23 bases remaining between them. Germline V CDR1 and CDR2: MDHEN, SYDVKM. This CDR3 has 16 amino acids. The CDR3: CASTLLTGGLKNEQFF. CDR3 nucleotide sequence: TGTGCCAGCACCCTTTTGACGGGGGGCTTAAAGAATGAGCAGTTCTTC.

V usage is TRBV9 and J usage is TRBJ2-3; 8 nucleotides line up with TRBD1. The CDR3 consists of 16 residues. Germline V CDR1 and CDR2: SGDLS, YYNGEE. The V gene end was trimmed by 2 bases and the J gene end by 2 bases; junction bases not matched to a gene: 7. CDR3: CASSVDWTGSTDTQYF. CDR3 coding DNA: TGTGCCAGCAGCGTCGATTGGACAGGGTCCACAGATACGCAGTATTTT.